The 21 T cell receptor beta chains given below trace back to one sample, sequenced in a study of blood T cells in healthy people across ages. A second PCR, run for roughly 7 to 12 cycles, used a sample-barcoded 5' primer plus a J-beta primer mix. TCRdb re-called the 5' RACE reads with MiXCR, one entry per CDR3 protein. In the table there are hundreds of thousands of distinct CDR3 sequences, 55% to 70% of which are singletons. Sequencing input: blood. The receptor source for this set is a man in his thirties or forties in good health.

The J gene is TRBJ2-5, the V gene TRBV10-3; 15 bases match TRBD2. The V gene end was trimmed by 8 bases and the J gene end by 5 bases; junction bases not matched to a gene: 0. This CDR3 spans 13 amino acids. Germline assignment: CDR1 ENHRY and CDR2 SYGVKD. Here the CDR3 DNA reads TGTGCCATCGGGACTAGCGGGGGGGAGACCCAGTACTTC. This encodes CAIGTSGGETQYF.

The chain is built from TRBV28 and TRBJ2-5; D is perhaps TRBD1 (6 bases). The end of the DNA is better explained by TRBJ2-7, so the J call may be wrong. CDR3 length: 14 residues. CDR1 is MDHEN, CDR2 SYDVKM, per germline. The CDR3 DNA reads TGTGCCAGCAGTACGCAGACAGGAGGACTCGAGCAGTACTTC. It yields the protein CASSTQTGGLEQYF.

This chain uses TRBV2 with TRBJ2-7; D may be TRBD1 (6 bases). Trimming left V 7 bases short and J 3 bases short, with 10 bases between. Germline CDR1 reads SNHLY; CDR2 reads FYNNEI. The CDR3 is 12 amino acids. The CDR3 DNA reads TGTGCCAGCATGGGGGCAGGCTACGAGCAGTACTTC. This translates into CASMGAGYEQYF.

The chain carries TRBV28 and TRBJ2-1; 13 bases match TRBD2. The germline V gene has CDR1 MDHEN and CDR2 SYDVKM. There are 16 residues in the CDR3. V shed 5 bases, J shed 8 bases, and the junction held 9 bases outside the gene matches. The CDR3 DNA reads TGTGCCAGCAGTCAGTGGGGACTAGCGGGATGGTATGAGCAGTTCTTC. The encoded protein is CASSQWGLAGWYEQFF.

V gene TRBV13 combines with J gene TRBJ2-3; a possible D gene is TRBD1 (5 bases). There are 15 residues in the CDR3. Trimming left V 0 bases short and J 3 bases short, with 10 bases between. Germline loops: CDR1 PRHDT, CDR2 FYEKMQ (reference sequence). CDR3 DNA: TGTGCCAGCAGCTTAGGTCCAGGGCTGACAGATACGCAGTATTTT. Amino acid sequence: CASSLGPGLTDTQYF.

V is TRBV10-3 and J is TRBJ1-5; D is perhaps TRBD1 (5 bases). The V end lost 5 bases, the J end lost 5 bases, and 10 bases lay between the germline ends. Germline assignment: CDR1 ENHRY and CDR2 SYGVKD. This CDR3 contains 13 residues. DNA of the CDR3: TGTGCCATCAGTCGGGACGGCGATCAGCCCCAGCATTTT. Translating it yields CAISRDGDQPQHF.

The chain has TRBV6-5 and TRBJ1-3; unclear D gene. Germline V gene lookup returns CDR1 MNHEY and CDR2 SVGAGI. The CDR3 covers 14 residues. V was cut by 4 bases and J by 7 bases, with 14 bases left in between. CDR3 amino acids: CASSSGPRGNTIYF. The CDR3 coding sequence is TGTGCCAGCAGTTCCGGGCCCCGTGGGAACACCATATATTTT.

The genes are TRBV2 and TRBJ1-6; no reliable D call. The CDR3 is made up of 16 amino acids. V gave up 5 bases and J gave up 7 bases, with 18 bases separating them. Germline values: CDR1 SNHLY, CDR2 FYNNEI. This CDR3 is CASSPNNAGANSPLHF. Here the CDR3 DNA reads TGTGCCAGCAGTCCAAATAATGCGGGTGCCAATTCACCCCTCCACTTT.

This clonotype was counted between two and nine times. The gene calls are TRBV7-9 and TRBJ1-2, with D possibly matching TRBD1 (5 bases). This CDR3 is built from 12 residues. Trimming stripped 6 bases from V and 7 bases from J, with 12 bases between. Germline loops: CDR1 SEHNR, CDR2 FQNEAQ (reference sequence). As DNA, the CDR3 is TGTGCCAGCAGTTTATCCAGGGCTGGCTACACCTTC. It encodes CASSLSRAGYTF.

This clonotype was found a few times. The chain joins TRBV3-1 to TRBJ2-5; D not resolved. Germline V lookup: CDR1 LGHDT, CDR2 YNNKEL (reference sequence). This CDR3 contains 14 residues. Between the trimmed V and J ends, which lost 1 base and 1 base, there was a span of 7 bases. CDR3 residues: CASSQGASQETQYF. CDR3 in DNA: TGTGCCAGCAGCCAAGGGGCTAGCCAAGAGACCCAGTACTTC.

This chain joins TRBV6-5 and TRBJ1-6; no definite D call. Trimming took off 6 bases at V and 7 bases at J, with 16 bases between the two ends. The CDR3 has 15 residues. The germline V gene has CDR1 MNHEY and CDR2 SVGAGI. The CDR3 loop is CASSTGSSGNSPLHF. The DNA for the CDR3 is TGTGCCAGCAGCACCGGGAGCTCCGGGAATTCACCCCTCCACTTT.

This clonotype was found once. The chain is built from TRBV14 and TRBJ2-1, with D tentatively TRBD1 (6 bases). This CDR3 comprises 17 residues. Germline CDR1 reads SGHDN; CDR2 reads FVKESK. Trimming shortened V by 1 base and J by 0 bases, and 13 bases separated the two germline ends. CDR3 sequence reads: CASSQVPTGLSYNEQFF. CDR3 sequence (DNA): TGTGCCAGCAGCCAAGTCCCCACAGGGCTCTCCTACAATGAGCAGTTCTTC.

The chain couples TRBV5-1 to TRBJ2-5; 11 positions match TRBD2. This CDR3 is 17 amino acids long. Germline lookup yields CDR1 SGHRS and CDR2 YFSETQ. Trimming took 3 bases from V and 5 from J; bases not matched to a gene: 12. The CDR3 protein is CASSSLGLAVGRETQYF. CDR3 nucleotides: TGCGCCAGCAGCTCCCTGGGACTAGCGGTTGGGCGGGAGACCCAGTACTTC.

This clonotype was detected only a few times. The chain couples TRBV6-1 to TRBJ2-5; D gene uncertain. Germline V gene sequence: CDR1 MNHNS, CDR2 SASEGT. V lost 3 bases, J lost 4 bases, and 9 bases lay in between. The CDR3 totals 13 residues. The CDR3 sequence: CASSDVGLETQYF. The CDR3 DNA is TGTGCCAGCAGTGATGTGGGGTTAGAGACCCAGTACTTC.

This chain uses TRBV6-5 with TRBJ2-7; TRBD1 is a possible D gene (6 bases). Per the germline V gene, CDR1 is MNHEY and CDR2 is SVGAGI. The CDR3 length is 13 residues. Trimming stripped 6 bases from V and 3 bases from J, with 12 bases between. The CDR3 loop is CASSRDTYYEQYF. CDR3 DNA: TGTGCCAGCAGCCGGGACACGTACTACGAGCAGTACTTC.

This chain connects TRBV11-2 to TRBJ2-2; D is possibly TRBD2 (5 bases). The CDR3 totals 13 residues. Trimming shortened V by 4 bases and J by 5 bases, and 8 bases separated the two germline ends. Germline loops: CDR1 SGHAT, CDR2 FQNNGV. The CDR3 spells CASSWLATGELFF. CDR3 sequence (DNA): TGTGCCAGCAGCTGGCTAGCAACCGGGGAGCTGTTTTTT.

V and J are TRBV20-1 and TRBJ1-1; D not resolved. There are 15 residues in the CDR3. The germline V gene has CDR1 DFQATT and CDR2 SNEGSKA (reference sequence). The V end lost 1 base, the J end lost 7 bases, and 19 bases lay between the germline ends. CDR3 protein: CSARGVSAPISEAFF. CDR3 nucleotides: TGCAGTGCTAGAGGGGTTTCAGCTCCGATAAGTGAAGCTTTCTTT.

This rearrangement joins TRBV12-3 or TRBV12-4 to TRBJ1-2, with D maybe TRBD1 (6 bases). The CDR3 runs 16 residues. V shed 1 base and J shed 4 bases, with 16 bases lying between them. The CDR3 loop is CASSLGAQGLSYGYTF. For the CDR3, the DNA is TGTGCCAGCAGTTTAGGGGCACAGGGACTTTCCTATGGCTACACCTTC.

This clonotype has more than one count but fewer than ten. The V call is TRBV6-2 or TRBV6-3, the J call TRBJ2-5; TRBD1 matches at 10 bases. With V trimmed by 5 bases and J by 0 bases, 12 bases remained unmatched. The CDR3 loop spans 18 amino acids. The germline CDR1 and CDR2 sequences are MNHEY and SVGEGT. The DNA of the CDR3 is TGTGCCAGCAGTCGCACACCGACGGGACAGGGGTACCAAGAGACCCAGTACTTC. This gives the protein CASSRTPTGQGYQETQYF.

The V gene is TRBV28, the J gene TRBJ2-4; TRBD1 aligns across 11 bases. The J call may be faulty, since TRBJ2-7 better matches the DNA end. Germline CDR1 is MDHEN and CDR2 is SYDVKM. The CDR3 has 14 amino acids. CDR3 DNA: TGTGCCAGCGGGACAGGGGGAACCCTCTACGAGCAGTACTTC. This translates into CASGTGGTLYEQYF.

V gene TRBV5-1 combines with J gene TRBJ2-7, with a tentative D call TRBD2 (6 bases). V lost 2 bases and J 3 bases, leaving 12 bases between the germline ends. The CDR3 runs to 14 residues. Per germline, CDR1 SGHRS and CDR2 YFSETQ. The CDR3 region has the DNA TGCGCCAGCAGCTTTCCTGGGGGGATCTACGAGCAGTACTTC. It yields the protein CASSFPGGIYEQYF.